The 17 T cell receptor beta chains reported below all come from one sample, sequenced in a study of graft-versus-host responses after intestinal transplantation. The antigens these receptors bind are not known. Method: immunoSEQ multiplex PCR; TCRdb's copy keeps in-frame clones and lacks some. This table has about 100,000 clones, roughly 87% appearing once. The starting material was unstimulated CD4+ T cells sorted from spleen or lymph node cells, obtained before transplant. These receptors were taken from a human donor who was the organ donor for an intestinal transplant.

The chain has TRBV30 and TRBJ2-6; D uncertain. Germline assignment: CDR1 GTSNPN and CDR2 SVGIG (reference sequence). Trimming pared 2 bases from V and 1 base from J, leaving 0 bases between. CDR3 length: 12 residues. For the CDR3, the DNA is TGTGCCTGGAGTTCTGGGGCCAACGTCCTGACTTTC. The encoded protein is CAWSSGANVLTF.

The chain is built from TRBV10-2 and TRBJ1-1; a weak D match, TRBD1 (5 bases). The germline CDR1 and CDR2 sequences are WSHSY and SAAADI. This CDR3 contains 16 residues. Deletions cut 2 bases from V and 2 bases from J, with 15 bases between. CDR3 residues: CASSEKWIGGNTEAFF. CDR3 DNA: TGCGCCAGCAGTGAGAAATGGATCGGGGGAAACACTGAAGCTTTCTTT.

CDR3 bases: TGTGCCAGCAGCCTTTCAGGGCAGTACCTAGCCAAAAACATTCAGTACTTC. Translation gives CASSLSGQYLAKNIQYF. The chain employs TRBV2 and TRBJ2-4, with TRBD1 as a possible D gene (5 bases). The CDR3 sequence is 17 residues long. Germline lookup yields CDR1 SNHLY and CDR2 FYNNEI. V was cut by 6 bases and J by 0 bases, with 18 bases left in between.

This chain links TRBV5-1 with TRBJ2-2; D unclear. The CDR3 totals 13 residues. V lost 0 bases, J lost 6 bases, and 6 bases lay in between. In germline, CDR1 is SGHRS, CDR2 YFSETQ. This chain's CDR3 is CASSLVGAGELFF. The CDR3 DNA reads TGCGCCAGCAGCTTGGTGGGTGCCGGGGAGCTGTTTTTT.

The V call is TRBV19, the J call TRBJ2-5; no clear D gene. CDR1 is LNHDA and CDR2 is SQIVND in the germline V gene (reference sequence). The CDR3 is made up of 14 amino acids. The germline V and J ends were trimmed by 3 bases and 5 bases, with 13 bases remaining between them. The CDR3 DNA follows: TGTGCCAGTAGTATCCAGGCAGCCGGGGAGACCCAGTACTTC. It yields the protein CASSIQAAGETQYF.

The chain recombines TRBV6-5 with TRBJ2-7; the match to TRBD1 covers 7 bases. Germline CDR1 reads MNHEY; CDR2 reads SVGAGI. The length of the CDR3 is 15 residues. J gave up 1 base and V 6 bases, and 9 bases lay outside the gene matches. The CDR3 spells CASRPSRGSSYEQYF. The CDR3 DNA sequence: TGTGCCAGCAGACCCTCCAGGGGGAGTTCCTACGAGCAGTACTTC.

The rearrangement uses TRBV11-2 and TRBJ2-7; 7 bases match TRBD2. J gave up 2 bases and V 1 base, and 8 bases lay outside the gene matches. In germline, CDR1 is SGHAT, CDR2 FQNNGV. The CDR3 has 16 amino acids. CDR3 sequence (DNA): TGTGCCAGCAGCTTAGGGGGGGGGACTTGGGCCTACGAGCAGTACTTC. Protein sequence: CASSLGGGTWAYEQYF.

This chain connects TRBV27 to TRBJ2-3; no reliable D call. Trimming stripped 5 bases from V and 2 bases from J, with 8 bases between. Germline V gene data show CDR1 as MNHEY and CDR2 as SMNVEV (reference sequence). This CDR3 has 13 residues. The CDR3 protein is CASSPYNTDTQYF. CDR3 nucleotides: TGTGCCAGCAGTCCCTATAACACAGATACGCAGTATTTT.

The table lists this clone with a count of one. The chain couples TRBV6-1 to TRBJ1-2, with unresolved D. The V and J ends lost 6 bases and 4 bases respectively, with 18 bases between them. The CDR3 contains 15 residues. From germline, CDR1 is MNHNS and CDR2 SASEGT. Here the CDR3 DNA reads TGTGCCAGCAGAGAGCGACCGAGTGGATTCTATGGCTACACCTTC. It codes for CASRERPSGFYGYTF.

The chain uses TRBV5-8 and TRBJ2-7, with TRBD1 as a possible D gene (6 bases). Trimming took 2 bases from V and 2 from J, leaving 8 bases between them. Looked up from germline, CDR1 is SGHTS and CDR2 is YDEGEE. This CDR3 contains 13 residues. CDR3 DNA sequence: TGTGCCAGCAGCTTAGGGGGTACCTACGAGCAGTACTTC. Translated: CASSLGGTYEQYF.

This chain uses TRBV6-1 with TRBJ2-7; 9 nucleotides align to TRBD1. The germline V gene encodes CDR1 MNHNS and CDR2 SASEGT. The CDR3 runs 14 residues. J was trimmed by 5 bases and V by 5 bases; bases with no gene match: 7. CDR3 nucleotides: TGTGCCAGCAGTCGGGGACAGGGTAAAAACGAGCAGTACTTC. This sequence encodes CASSRGQGKNEQYF.

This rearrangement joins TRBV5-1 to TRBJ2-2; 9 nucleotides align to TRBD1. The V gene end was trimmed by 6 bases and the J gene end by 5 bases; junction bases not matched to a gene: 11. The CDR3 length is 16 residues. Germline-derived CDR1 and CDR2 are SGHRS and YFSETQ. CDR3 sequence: CASTSSDRGRTGELFF. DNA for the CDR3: TGCGCCAGCACTTCGTCGGACAGGGGTCGGACCGGGGAGCTGTTTTTT.

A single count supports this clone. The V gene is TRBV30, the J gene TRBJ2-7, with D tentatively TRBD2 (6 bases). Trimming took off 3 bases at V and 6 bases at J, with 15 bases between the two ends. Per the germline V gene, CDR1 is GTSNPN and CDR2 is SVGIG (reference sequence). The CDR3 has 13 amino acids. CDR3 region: CAWRTGTGSEQYF. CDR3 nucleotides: TGTGCCTGGAGGACTGGGACCGGGAGCGAGCAGTACTTC.

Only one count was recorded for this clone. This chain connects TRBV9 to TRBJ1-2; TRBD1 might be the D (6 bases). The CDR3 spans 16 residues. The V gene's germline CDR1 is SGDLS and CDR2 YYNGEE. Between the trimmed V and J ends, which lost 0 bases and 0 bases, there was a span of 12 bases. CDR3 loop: CASSVGGARANYGYTF. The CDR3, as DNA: TGTGCCAGCAGCGTAGGGGGGGCCCGTGCTAACTATGGCTACACCTTC.

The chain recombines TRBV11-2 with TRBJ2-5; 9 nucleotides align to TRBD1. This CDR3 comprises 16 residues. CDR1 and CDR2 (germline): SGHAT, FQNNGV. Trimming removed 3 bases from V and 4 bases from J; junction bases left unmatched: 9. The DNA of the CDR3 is TGTGCCAGCAGCTTTTCTACAGGGGGCCTAGGAGAGACCCAGTACTTC. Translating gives CASSFSTGGLGETQYF. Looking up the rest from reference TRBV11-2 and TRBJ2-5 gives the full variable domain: EAGVAQSPRYKIIEKRQSVAFWCNPISGHATLYWYQQILGQGPKLLIQFQNNGVVDDSQLPKDRFSAERLKGVDSTLKIQPAKLEDSAVYLCASSFSTGGLGETQYFGPGTRLLVL.

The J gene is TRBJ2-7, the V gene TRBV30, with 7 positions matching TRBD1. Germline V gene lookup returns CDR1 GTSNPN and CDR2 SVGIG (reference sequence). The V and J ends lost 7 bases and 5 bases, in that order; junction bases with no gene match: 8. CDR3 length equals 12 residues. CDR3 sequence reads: CASKGAQHEQYF. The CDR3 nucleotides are TGTGCCTCAAAGGGGGCGCAACACGAGCAGTACTTC. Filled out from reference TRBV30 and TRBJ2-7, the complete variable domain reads SQTIHQWPATLVQPVGSPLSLECTVEGTSNPNLYWYRQAAGRGLQLLFYSVGIGQISSEVPQNLSASRPQDRQFILSSKKLLLSDSGFYLCASKGAQHEQYFGPGTRLTVT.

CDR3 DNA sequence: TGTGCCAGCGGGACCTTTCATAATTCACCCCTCCACTTT. Translation gives CASGTFHNSPLHF. This rearrangement joins TRBV2 to TRBJ1-6, with D tentatively TRBD1 (5 bases). V was pared by 8 bases and J by 5 bases, with 10 bases between. Looked up from germline, CDR1 is SNHLY and CDR2 is FYNNEI. There are 13 residues in the CDR3.